The 11 T cell receptor beta chains given below trace back to one sample, sequenced in a study of OX40 agonist ivuxolimab in advanced cancers. Measured with immunoSEQ multiplex PCR; TCRdb has only the in-frame clones, and not every one. The sample has 60,000 to 85,000 clones; 80% to 85% are singletons. Sequences were derived from CD4+ or CD8+ T cells sorted from blood, sampled in a trial of the OX40 agonist ivuxolimab. The source is an adult with an advanced solid tumor such as melanoma, head and neck, liver or kidney cancer.

The chain combines TRBV30 with TRBJ2-5, with D perhaps matching TRBD2 (5 bases). The germline V gene encodes CDR1 GTSNPN and CDR2 SVGIG (reference sequence). The CDR3 contains 13 residues. Deletions cut 1 base from V and 5 bases from J, with 11 bases between. As DNA, the CDR3 is TGTGCCTGGAGTGCGGACTCAAGGGAGACCCAGTACTTC. Protein sequence: CAWSADSRETQYF.

This clone was picked up one time. J is TRBJ1-6 and V is TRBV19; a weak D match, TRBD1 (5 bases). The V and J ends lost 5 bases and 3 bases respectively, with 14 bases between them. The germline V gene has CDR1 LNHDA and CDR2 SQIVND (reference sequence). This CDR3 comprises 16 residues. CDR3 sequence: CASSLRDGNYNSPLHF. CDR3 DNA: TGTGCCAGTAGTCTTCGGGACGGGAACTATAATTCACCCCTCCACTTT.

V and J are TRBV6-4 and TRBJ2-3, with unresolved D. The CDR3 has 14 residues. Germline assignment: CDR1 MRHNA and CDR2 SNTAGT. V was clipped by 4 bases and J by 2 bases, with 10 bases between them. CDR3 amino acids: CASSVSSYTDTQYF. For the CDR3, the DNA is TGTGCCAGCAGTGTTTCATCGTACACAGATACGCAGTATTTT.

This clone was detected a few times. V and J are TRBV28 and TRBJ1-5, with D perhaps matching TRBD1 (6 bases). Trimming shortened V by 1 base and J by 5 bases, and 21 bases separated the two germline ends. The V gene's germline CDR1 is MDHEN and CDR2 SYDVKM. This CDR3 comprises 18 residues. This chain's CDR3 is CASSLSPGLGALDQPQHF. CDR3 sequence (DNA): TGTGCCAGCAGTTTATCCCCGGGGCTGGGGGCGCTGGATCAGCCCCAGCATTTT.

J is TRBJ2-1 and V is TRBV27, with TRBD2 identical over 10 bases. Per the germline V gene, CDR1 is MNHEY and CDR2 is SMNVEV (reference sequence). The CDR3 has 16 residues. After removal of 5 bases from V and 9 bases from J, the junction contained 13 bases not matched to a gene. The CDR3 loop reads CASSPSGSGRAGEQFF. The CDR3 nucleotides are TGTGCCAGCAGTCCCTCAGGGAGCGGGAGGGCCGGTGAGCAGTTCTTC.

This sequence joins TRBV4-3 and TRBJ2-3; 7 bases match TRBD2. This CDR3 has 15 amino acids. The V segment lost 4 bases and the J segment 1 base; nucleotides outside the gene matches: 5. The V gene's germline CDR1 is LGHNA and CDR2 YSLEER. The CDR3 loop is CASSLGTSGTDTQYF. CDR3 DNA sequence: TGCGCCAGCAGCCTAGGCACTAGCGGCACAGATACGCAGTATTTT.

This chain joins TRBV7-8 and TRBJ2-1, with 8 bases aligning to TRBD2. V lost 5 bases, J lost 4 bases, and 7 bases stayed unmatched. Germline V lookup: CDR1 SGHVS, CDR2 FQNEAQ. The CDR3 contains 15 residues. Written as DNA, the CDR3 is TGTGCCAGCAGCCCCGGGAGGGTGACGTACAATGAGCAGTTCTTC. The encoded protein is CASSPGRVTYNEQFF.

The chain carries TRBV15 and TRBJ2-7; perhaps D is TRBD1 or TRBD2 (5 bases each). The V end was cut by 1 base, the J end by 7 bases, with 11 bases between. Germline CDR1 LNHNV, CDR2 YYDKDF (reference sequence). This CDR3 comprises 13 residues. The CDR3 sequence is CATSRAGTGEQYV. The CDR3 DNA reads TGTGCCACCAGCAGAGCGGGGACGGGGGAGCAGTACGTC.

V usage is TRBV5-1 and J usage is TRBJ2-5, with D possibly matching TRBD1 (6 bases). Between the trimmed V and J ends, which lost 4 bases and 5 bases, there was a span of 15 bases. This CDR3 spans 14 amino acids. From germline, CDR1 is SGHRS and CDR2 YFSETQ. The CDR3 DNA reads TGCGCCAGCAGCCCCCCCAGGGGTCAGGAGACCCAGTACTTC. It is translated as CASSPPRGQETQYF.

The chain is built from TRBV7-3 and TRBJ2-3, with D perhaps matching TRBD1 (6 bases). This CDR3 comprises 16 residues. V lost 1 base and J 4 bases, leaving 15 bases between the germline ends. The germline gives CDR1 SGHTA, CDR2 FQGTGA. The chain's CDR3 is CASSLRSGQHADTQYF. CDR3 sequence (DNA): TGTGCCAGCAGCTTAAGGTCTGGACAGCACGCAGATACGCAGTATTTT.

The V call is TRBV5-1, the J call TRBJ2-3; TRBD2 matches at 7 bases. This CDR3 contains 17 residues. The trim removed 2 bases at V and 1 base at J, leaving 10 bases unmatched. Per the germline V gene, CDR1 is SGHRS and CDR2 is YFSETQ. CDR3 nucleotides: TGCGCCAGCAGCTTTTTCTTTGGAACTAGCGGCACAGATACGCAGTATTTT. Its translation is CASSFFFGTSGTDTQYF.